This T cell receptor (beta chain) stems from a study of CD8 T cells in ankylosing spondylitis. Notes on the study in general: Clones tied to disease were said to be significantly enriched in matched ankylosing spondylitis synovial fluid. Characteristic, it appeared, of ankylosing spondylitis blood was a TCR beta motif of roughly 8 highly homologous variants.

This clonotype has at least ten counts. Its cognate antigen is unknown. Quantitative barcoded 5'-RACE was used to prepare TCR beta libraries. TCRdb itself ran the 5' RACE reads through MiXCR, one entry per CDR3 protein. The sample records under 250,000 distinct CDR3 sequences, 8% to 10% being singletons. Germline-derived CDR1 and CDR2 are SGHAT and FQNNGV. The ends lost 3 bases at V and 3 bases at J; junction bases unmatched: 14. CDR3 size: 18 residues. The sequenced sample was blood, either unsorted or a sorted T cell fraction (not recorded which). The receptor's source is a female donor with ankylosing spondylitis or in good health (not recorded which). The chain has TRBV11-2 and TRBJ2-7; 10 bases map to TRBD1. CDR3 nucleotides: TGTGCCAGCAGCTTTAGTAGGACCCTAAGGGACAGGGGCTACGAGCAGTACTTC. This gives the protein CASSFSRTLRDRGYEQYF. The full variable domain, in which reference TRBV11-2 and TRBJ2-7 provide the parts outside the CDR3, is EAGVAQSPRYKIIEKRQSVAFWCNPISGHATLYWYQQILGQGPKLLIQFQNNGVVDDSQLPKDRFSAERLKGVDSTLKIQPAKLEDSAVYLCASSFSRTLRDRGYEQYFGPGTRLTVT.